One sample yielded the 13 T cell receptor beta chains listed below, sequenced in a study of blood T cell repertoires in COVID-19. Libraries were prepared by immunoSEQ multiplex PCR; TCRdb keeps only in-frame clonotypes and omits some of them. The sample holds around 170,000 clones, around 83% seen once. Sequences were obtained from peripheral blood. Source of these receptors: a man aged 50 to 60 with active or convalescent COVID-19.

This rearrangement joins TRBV7-2 to TRBJ1-2, with unresolved D. The germline gives CDR1 SGHTA, CDR2 FQGNSA. Trimming took off 3 bases at V and 0 bases at J, with 5 bases between the two ends. This CDR3 is built from 13 residues. The CDR3 bases are TGTGCCAGCAGCTTCATAGCTAACTATGGCTACACCTTC. Its translation: CASSFIANYGYTF.

The CDR3 DNA reads TGTGCCAGCAGCCAAGTCTCATGGACAGAGAACACCGGGGAGCTGTTTTTT. Translating it yields CASSQVSWTENTGELFF. The chain couples TRBV4-2 to TRBJ2-2, with a tentative D call TRBD1 (6 bases). V lost 1 base and J lost 1, with 13 bases in between. The CDR3 consists of 17 residues. Germline-derived CDR1 and CDR2 are LGHNA and YNFKEQ.

The V gene is TRBV14, the J gene TRBJ2-1, with TRBD2 matching over 8 bases. The V gene end was trimmed by 5 bases and the J gene end by 9 bases; junction bases not matched to a gene: 6. The CDR3 contains 13 residues. From germline, CDR1 is SGHDN and CDR2 FVKESK. Here the CDR3 reads CASSYGGAGEQFF. The CDR3 nucleotides read TGTGCCAGCAGCTACGGGGGGGCGGGTGAGCAGTTCTTC.

The rearrangement links TRBV5-1 to TRBJ1-1; a possible D gene is TRBD1 (6 bases). This CDR3 is 15 amino acids long. The germline V and J ends were trimmed by 0 bases and 5 bases, with 14 bases remaining between them. Germline CDR1 is SGHRS and CDR2 is YFSETQ. The CDR3 DNA is TGCGCCAGCAGCTTGGCCGGGGGGCTATTGACTGAAGCTTTCTTT. Its protein product is CASSLAGGLLTEAFF.

The V and J genes are TRBV6-5 and TRBJ2-7; 8 bases fit TRBD1. Losses at the gene ends were 8 bases for V and 5 bases for J; bases not matched to a gene: 2. CDR1 is MNHEY, CDR2 SVGAGI, per germline. The CDR3 extends over 11 amino acids. The CDR3 spells CASGQGHEQYF. In nucleotides, the CDR3 is TGTGCCAGCGGACAGGGTCACGAGCAGTACTTC.

The chain links TRBV6-5 to TRBJ1-2; 7 nucleotides line up with TRBD1. The V segment lost 0 bases and the J segment 5 bases; nucleotides outside the gene matches: 6. Germline CDR1 and CDR2: MNHEY and SVGAGI. The CDR3 runs to 15 residues. CDR3 sequence (DNA): TGTGCCAGCAGTTACTCTGAGGGCAGGGGGTATGGCTACACCTTC. Amino acid sequence: CASSYSEGRGYGYTF.

The V call is TRBV10-3, the J call TRBJ1-1, with a possible D match to TRBD1 (6 bases). Germline CDR1 and CDR2: ENHRY and SYGVKD. The CDR3 consists of 14 residues. V gave up 6 bases and J gave up 5 bases, with 16 bases separating them. The CDR3 nucleotides are TGTGCCATCAGATCCCGGGGGGGGGCAACTGAAGCTTTCTTT. Its translation: CAIRSRGGATEAFF.

This clone rates as medium-sized. The chain carries TRBV7-3 and TRBJ2-7, with D maybe TRBD1 (6 bases). V was pared by 5 bases and J by 3 bases, with 11 bases between. Per the germline V gene, CDR1 is SGHTA and CDR2 is FQGTGA. The CDR3 extends over 13 amino acids. CDR3 residues: CASSPATGYEQYF. CDR3 nucleotide sequence: TGTGCCAGCAGCCCAGCGACAGGCTACGAGCAGTACTTC.

The chain carries TRBV11-1 and TRBJ2-1; 7 positions match TRBD2. Germline assignment: CDR1 SGHAT and CDR2 FQDESV (reference sequence). V lost 1 base to trimming and J lost 8 bases; unmatched junction nucleotides: 8. The CDR3 spans 15 residues. DNA for the CDR3: TGTGCCAGCAGCTTAGTCCACAGCGGGGAGTATGAGCAGTTCTTC. It yields the protein CASSLVHSGEYEQFF.

The chain recombines TRBV15 with TRBJ2-7, with D possibly matching TRBD2 (5 bases). V lost 0 bases and J 4 bases, leaving 10 bases between the germline ends. This CDR3 comprises 14 residues. CDR1 LNHNV and CDR2 YYDKDF come from the germline V gene (reference sequence). Here the CDR3 reads CATSRDPGWYEQYF. The CDR3 nucleotides are TGTGCCACCAGCAGAGATCCGGGATGGTACGAGCAGTACTTC. Filled out from reference TRBV15 and TRBJ2-7, the complete variable domain reads DAMVIQNPRYQVTQFGKPVTLSCSQTLNHNVMYWYQQKSSQAPKLLFHYYDKDFNNEADTPDNFQSRRPNTSFCFLDIRSPGLGDTAMYLCATSRDPGWYEQYFGPGTRLTVT.

As to this clone: Within the sample, other DNA sequences also encode this same CDR3. The CDR3 DNA reads TGCAGCGTTGGGGGGGGTAGCAATCAGCCCCAGCATTTT. Translating gives CSVGGGSNQPQHF. The chain recombines TRBV29-1 with TRBJ1-5; the D gene is possibly TRBD1 (5 bases). V dropped 4 bases and J dropped 0 bases, with 7 bases sitting between them. The length of the CDR3 is 13 residues. Germline CDR1 and CDR2: SQVTM and ANQGSEA. Complete variable domain (other parts from reference TRBV29-1 and TRBJ1-5): SAVISQKPSRDICQRGTSLTIQCQVDSQVTMMFWYRQQPGQSLTLIATANQGSEATYESGFVIDKFPISRPNLTFSTLTVSNMSPEDSSIYLCSVGGGSNQPQHFGDGTRLSIL.

This chain connects TRBV5-6 to TRBJ2-3; the D gene is possibly TRBD1 (5 bases). This CDR3 has 14 amino acids. V shed 2 bases and J shed 2 bases, with 9 bases lying between them. Germline V gives CDR1 SGHDT, CDR2 YYEEEE. Here the CDR3 reads CASSFYRFTDTQYF. Here the CDR3 DNA reads TGTGCCAGCAGCTTTTACAGGTTCACAGATACGCAGTATTTT.

In this sample, this clone turned up once. The J gene is TRBJ1-5, the V gene TRBV27, with 7 bases identical to TRBD1. CDR3 length: 14 amino acids. Germline V lookup: CDR1 MNHEY, CDR2 SMNVEV (reference sequence). With V trimmed by 4 bases and J by 4 bases, 4 bases remained unmatched. The CDR3 nucleotides read TGTGCCAGCAGTTCGGGGACAGCGAATCAGCCCCAGCATTTT. This codes for CASSSGTANQPQHF.